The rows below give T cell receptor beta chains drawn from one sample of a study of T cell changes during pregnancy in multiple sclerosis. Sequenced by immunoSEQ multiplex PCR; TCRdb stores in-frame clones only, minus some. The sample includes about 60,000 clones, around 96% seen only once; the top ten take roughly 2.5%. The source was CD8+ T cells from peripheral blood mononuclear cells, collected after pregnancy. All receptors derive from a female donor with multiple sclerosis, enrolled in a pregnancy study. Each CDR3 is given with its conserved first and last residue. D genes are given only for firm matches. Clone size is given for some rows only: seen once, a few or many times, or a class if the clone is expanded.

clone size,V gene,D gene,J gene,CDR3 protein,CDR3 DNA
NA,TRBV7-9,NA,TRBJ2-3,CASSPTGTSTDTQYF,TGTGCCAGCAGCCCAACCGGGACATCAACTGATACGCAGTATTTT
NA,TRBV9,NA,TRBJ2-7,CASSAPGHLYEQYF,TGTGCCAGCAGCGCCCCGGGACACTTATACGAGCAGTACTTC
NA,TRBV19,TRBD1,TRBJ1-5,CASQEQGNQPQHF,TGTGCCAGCCAGGAACAGGGGAATCAGCCCCAGCATTTT
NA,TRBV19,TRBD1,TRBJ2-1,CASSMDRGRENEQFF,TGTGCCAGTAGTATGGACAGGGGGCGTGAGAATGAGCAGTTCTTC
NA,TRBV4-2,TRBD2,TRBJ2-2,CASSPHQRETNTGELFF,TGTGCCAGCAGCCCCCATCAGCGGGAGACGAACACCGGGGAGCTGTTTTTT
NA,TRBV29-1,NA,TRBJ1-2,CTDREPNYGYTF,TGCACCGACCGGGAGCCTAACTATGGCTACACCTTC
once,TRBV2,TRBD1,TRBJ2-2,CASSDPDREDTGELFF,TGTGCCAGCAGTGACCCGGACAGGGAGGACACCGGGGAGCTGTTTTTT
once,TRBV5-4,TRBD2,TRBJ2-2,CASSWGGTGELFF,TGTGCCAGCAGCTGGGGGGGCACCGGGGAGCTGTTTTTT
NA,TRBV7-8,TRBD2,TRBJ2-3,CASSLIATSRSTDTQYF,TGTGCCAGCAGCTTAATTGCGACTAGCAGGTCCACAGATACGCAGTATTTT
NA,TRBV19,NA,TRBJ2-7,CASSPGGYEQYF,TGTGCCAGTAGTCCCGGTGGTTACGAGCAGTACTTC
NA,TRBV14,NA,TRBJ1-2,CASSPERYSLSGYTF,TGTGCCAGCAGCCCGGAGAGGTACTCCTTATCGGGCTACACCTTC
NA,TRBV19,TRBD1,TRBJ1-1,CASSIAQGYTEAFF,TGTGCCAGTAGTATAGCACAGGGGTACACTGAAGCTTTCTTT
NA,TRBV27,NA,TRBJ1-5,CASSSGGLREPQHF,TGTGCCAGCAGTTCTGGAGGGCTCAGAGAGCCCCAGCATTTT
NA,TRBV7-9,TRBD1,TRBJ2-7,CASSSGQGNYEQYF,TGTGCCAGCAGCTCGGGACAGGGAAACTACGAGCAGTACTTC
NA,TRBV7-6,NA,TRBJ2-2,CASSSRIAGELFF,TGTGCCAGCAGCTCCCGTATCGCCGGGGAGCTGTTTTTT